One TCR beta chain is described in this entry. Here immunoSEQ multiplex PCR was the method, and the copy in TCRdb shows in-frame clones only, minus some. The data contain a few hundred thousand clones, 95% of them singletons. This sample was taken from a study of shared T cell receptors in the human thymus. The CDR3 runs to 17 residues. Between the trimmed V and J ends, which lost 0 bases and 4 bases, there was a span of 15 bases. Germline CDR1 is LNHNV and CDR2 is YYDKDF (reference sequence). The sequence was obtained from a human donor. Sequenced sample: thymocytes. The rearrangement joins TRBV15 to TRBJ2-2; D could derive from TRBD1 or TRBD2 (6 bases each). The CDR3 nucleotides read TGTGCCACCAGCAGAGATGTTCGGGGGCCCCCCACCGGGGAGCTGTTTTTT. This gives the protein CATSRDVRGPPTGELFF.